These T cell receptor beta chains were read from a single sample in a study of blood T cell repertoires in COVID-19. Produced via immunoSEQ multiplex PCR; TCRdb's table is partial and in-frame only. The sample includes roughly 180,000 clones, around four fifths seen only once; the top ten take 10% to 15%. The sample was PBMCs or T cells enriched from blood (not recorded which). The receptors were gathered from a woman aged 55-75 years who had recovered from COVID-19. Each CDR3 is given with its conserved first and last residue. D genes are given only for firm matches. Clone size, where shown, is once, few, many, or a class for clones that have expanded.

J gene: TRBJ1-1
V gene: TRBV20-1
D gene: -
clone size: -
CDR3 DNA: TGCAGTGCTAGTAGTTCCACGGCAGGGGCGATGGGAGCTTTCTTT
CDR3 protein: CSASSSTAGAMGAFF

J gene: TRBJ2-3
V gene: TRBV7-9
D gene: TRBD2
clone size: once
CDR3 DNA: TGTGCCAGCAGCTACCGGGACTACGGCACAGATACGCAGTATTTT
CDR3 protein: CASSYRDYGTDTQYF

J gene: TRBJ1-1
V gene: TRBV19
D gene: TRBD1
clone size: -
CDR3 DNA: TGTGCCAGTAGTAGGACAGGGGAGGGCACTGAAGCTTTCTTT
CDR3 protein: CASSRTGEGTEAFF

J gene: TRBJ2-1
V gene: TRBV3-1/TRBV3-2
D gene: -
clone size: -
CDR3 DNA: TGTGCCAGCAGCCAAGGTGGGGGCGGGTCCTACAATGAGCAGTTCTTC
CDR3 protein: CASSQGGGGSYNEQFF

J gene: TRBJ1-1
V gene: TRBV6-2/TRBV6-3
D gene: -
clone size: -
CDR3 DNA: TGTGCCAGTAGGCCTGCGCGGGGCCACAACACTGAAGCTTTCTTT
CDR3 protein: CASRPARGHNTEAFF

J gene: TRBJ2-7
V gene: TRBV5-4
D gene: -
clone size: -
CDR3 DNA: TGTGCCAGCAGCTCCGACAGGAGGTACGAGCAGTACTTC
CDR3 protein: CASSSDRRYEQYF

J gene: TRBJ1-5
V gene: TRBV5-6
D gene: -
clone size: -
CDR3 DNA: TGTGCCAGCAGCTTTGGGCCTGTATCCGGACAGCATCAGCCCCAGCATTTT
CDR3 protein: CASSFGPVSGQHQPQHF

J gene: TRBJ2-7
V gene: TRBV6-2/TRBV6-3
D gene: TRBD1
clone size: -
CDR3 DNA: TGTGCCAGCAGTTACTTAACCGGGACAGGGGATTGGGCCATCTACGAGCAGTACTTC
CDR3 protein: CASSYLTGTGDWAIYEQYF

J gene: TRBJ1-1
V gene: TRBV10-3
D gene: -
clone size: -
CDR3 DNA: TGTGCCATCTCAGGGGACACTGAAGCTTTCTTT
CDR3 protein: CAISGDTEAFF

J gene: TRBJ2-7
V gene: TRBV5-1
D gene: TRBD1
clone size: once
CDR3 DNA: TGCGCCAGCAGCTGGGAACCGGGACAGGGGCCCAACGAGCAGTACTTC
CDR3 protein: CASSWEPGQGPNEQYF

J gene: TRBJ1-1
V gene: TRBV19
D gene: -
clone size: -
CDR3 DNA: TGTGCCAGTAGTATGGGGGGAACTGAAGCTTTCTTT
CDR3 protein: CASSMGGTEAFF

J gene: TRBJ2-4
V gene: TRBV2
D gene: TRBD1
clone size: -
CDR3 DNA: TGTGCCAGCAGTGGGGACAGGTGGCCTAAAGCCAAAAACATTCAGTACTTC
CDR3 protein: CASSGDRWPKAKNIQYF

J gene: TRBJ2-2
V gene: TRBV12-3/TRBV12-4
D gene: -
clone size: -
CDR3 DNA: TGTGCCAGCGAACGGACAAGGTCCGGGGAGCTGTTTTTT
CDR3 protein: CASERTRSGELFF

J gene: TRBJ1-1
V gene: TRBV10-3
D gene: TRBD1
clone size: few
CDR3 DNA: TGTGCCATCGGGGACAGGGGGAACACTGAAGCTTTCTTT
CDR3 protein: CAIGDRGNTEAFF

J gene: TRBJ1-2
V gene: TRBV6-5
D gene: TRBD1
clone size: -
CDR3 DNA: TGTGCCAGCAGTTACGGGGGACAGGGGTATGGCTACACCTTC
CDR3 protein: CASSYGGQGYGYTF

J gene: TRBJ2-7
V gene: TRBV6-6
D gene: -
clone size: -
CDR3 DNA: TGTGCCAGCGGGAACCAGGGAGGGGGCTACGAGCAGTACTTC
CDR3 protein: CASGNQGGGYEQYF

J gene: TRBJ2-3
V gene: TRBV7-9
D gene: -
clone size: -
CDR3 DNA: TGTGCCAGCAGCTTACCGCAGGTCCCTTTGGCCCCAGATACGCAGTATTTT
CDR3 protein: CASSLPQVPLAPDTQYF

J gene: TRBJ1-2
V gene: TRBV12-3/TRBV12-4
D gene: -
clone size: -
CDR3 DNA: TGTGCCAGCAGTTTGGCCCGGGTCCAGAGCACCTTC
CDR3 protein: CASSLARVQSTF

J gene: TRBJ1-1
V gene: TRBV19
D gene: TRBD1
clone size: few
CDR3 DNA: TGTGCCAGTAGTATTGGGTCAGGGGGCACGACTGAAGCTTTCTTT
CDR3 protein: CASSIGSGGTTEAFF

J gene: TRBJ1-6
V gene: TRBV2
D gene: -
clone size: -
CDR3 DNA: TGTGCCAGCAGTGACAGCGGGGATTCACCCCTCCACTTT
CDR3 protein: CASSDSGDSPLHF

J gene: TRBJ1-1
V gene: TRBV7-2
D gene: -
clone size: -
CDR3 DNA: TGTGCCAGCAGTAAAGGGACATTTAACACTGAAGCTTTCTTT
CDR3 protein: CASSKGTFNTEAFF

J gene: TRBJ2-1
V gene: TRBV27
D gene: TRBD1
clone size: -
CDR3 DNA: TGTGCCAGCAGTTTGACCGGACAGGGGGCCCACAATGAGCAGTTCTTC
CDR3 protein: CASSLTGQGAHNEQFF

J gene: TRBJ1-4
V gene: TRBV19
D gene: -
clone size: once
CDR3 DNA: TGTGCCAGTAGTATGGAGGATTTTAATGAAAAACTGTTTTTT
CDR3 protein: CASSMEDFNEKLFF

J gene: TRBJ2-3
V gene: TRBV7-3
D gene: TRBD2
clone size: -
CDR3 DNA: TGTGCCAGCAGCCCAGGACTAGCGGGAGATTCAGATACGCAGTATTTT
CDR3 protein: CASSPGLAGDSDTQYF

J gene: TRBJ2-7
V gene: TRBV5-7
D gene: TRBD1
clone size: -
CDR3 DNA: TGTGCCAGCAGCCCGACGGACAGGGTACCGGAATTCTACGAGCAGTACTTC
CDR3 protein: CASSPTDRVPEFYEQYF

J gene: TRBJ2-7
V gene: TRBV7-2
D gene: TRBD2
clone size: many
CDR3 DNA: TGTGCCAGCAGCTTATTTAGCGGGAGTGCCGAGCAGTACTTC
CDR3 protein: CASSLFSGSAEQYF

J gene: TRBJ2-7
V gene: TRBV9
D gene: -
clone size: -
CDR3 DNA: TGTGCCAGCAGCGTAGACCCCTCTAGCTCCTACGAGCAGTACTTC
CDR3 protein: CASSVDPSSSYEQYF

J gene: TRBJ2-1
V gene: TRBV5-1
D gene: TRBD2
clone size: once
CDR3 DNA: TGCGCCAGCAGCAGAAGCGGGAGTAAGGATGAGCAGTTCTTC
CDR3 protein: CASSRSGSKDEQFF

J gene: TRBJ1-2
V gene: TRBV20-1
D gene: -
clone size: -
CDR3 DNA: TGCAGTGCTAGTGGCGGGGTTGCCCGCTATGGCTACACCTTC
CDR3 protein: CSASGGVARYGYTF

J gene: TRBJ1-3
V gene: TRBV4-2
D gene: -
clone size: -
CDR3 DNA: TGTGCCAGCAGCCAAGTTACAGGGCCCAAGGGCATATATTTT
CDR3 protein: CASSQVTGPKGIYF

J gene: TRBJ1-1
V gene: TRBV7-8
D gene: -
clone size: -
CDR3 DNA: TGTGCCAGCAGCTCGGAGGTTAACACTGAAGCTTTCTTT
CDR3 protein: CASSSEVNTEAFF

J gene: TRBJ1-1
V gene: TRBV5-1
D gene: TRBD1
clone size: -
CDR3 DNA: TGCGCCAGCAGCTTGAGTCTGCAGGGGGCGACTGAAGCTTTCTTT
CDR3 protein: CASSLSLQGATEAFF